This TCR beta chain was captured in a study of cytomegalovirus exposure and HLA in healthy donors. Concerning this clone: Its antigen is still unknown. The sample contains more than one DNA sequence encoding this CDR3.

Study-wide points: A later analysis linked a missense DCLRE1C variant to TCR beta V- and J-gene trimming. In a later analysis, common viral pathogens appeared linked to several of the most significant clusters.

Use of 60 Vbeta and 13 Jbeta primers characterized the PCR. Data came from immunoSEQ multiplex PCR; TCRdb stores just in-frame clones and leaves some out. The sample records 140,000 to 150,000 clones, 65% to 80% being singletons. This cohort consisted of healthy bone marrow donors. The CDR3 contains 11 residues. CDR1 MDHEN and CDR2 SYDVKM come from the germline V gene. With 4 bases removed from V and 6 bases from J, the gap between germline ends came to 4 bases. The rearrangement uses TRBV28 and TRBJ1-5; D is undetermined. The receptor was isolated from a male donor in good health and CMV-seronegative. Input material: PBMCs. The CDR3 spells CASSSGQPQHF. The DNA of the CDR3 is TGTGCCAGCAGTTCCGGTCAGCCCCAGCATTTT.